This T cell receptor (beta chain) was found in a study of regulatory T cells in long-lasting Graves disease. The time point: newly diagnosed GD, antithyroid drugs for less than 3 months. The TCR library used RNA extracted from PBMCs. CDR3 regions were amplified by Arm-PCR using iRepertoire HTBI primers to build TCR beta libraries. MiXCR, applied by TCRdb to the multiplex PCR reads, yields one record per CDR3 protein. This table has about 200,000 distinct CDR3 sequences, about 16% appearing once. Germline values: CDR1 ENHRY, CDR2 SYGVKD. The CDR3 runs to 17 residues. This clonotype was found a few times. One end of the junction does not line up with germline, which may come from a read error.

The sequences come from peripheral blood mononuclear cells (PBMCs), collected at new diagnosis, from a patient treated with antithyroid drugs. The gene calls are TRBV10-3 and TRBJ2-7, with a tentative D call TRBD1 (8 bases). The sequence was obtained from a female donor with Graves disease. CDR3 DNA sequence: TGTGCCACCAGTGAGGTCAGCGGGACAGGACACTCCTACGAGCAGTACTTC. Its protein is CATSEVSGTGHSYEQYF.